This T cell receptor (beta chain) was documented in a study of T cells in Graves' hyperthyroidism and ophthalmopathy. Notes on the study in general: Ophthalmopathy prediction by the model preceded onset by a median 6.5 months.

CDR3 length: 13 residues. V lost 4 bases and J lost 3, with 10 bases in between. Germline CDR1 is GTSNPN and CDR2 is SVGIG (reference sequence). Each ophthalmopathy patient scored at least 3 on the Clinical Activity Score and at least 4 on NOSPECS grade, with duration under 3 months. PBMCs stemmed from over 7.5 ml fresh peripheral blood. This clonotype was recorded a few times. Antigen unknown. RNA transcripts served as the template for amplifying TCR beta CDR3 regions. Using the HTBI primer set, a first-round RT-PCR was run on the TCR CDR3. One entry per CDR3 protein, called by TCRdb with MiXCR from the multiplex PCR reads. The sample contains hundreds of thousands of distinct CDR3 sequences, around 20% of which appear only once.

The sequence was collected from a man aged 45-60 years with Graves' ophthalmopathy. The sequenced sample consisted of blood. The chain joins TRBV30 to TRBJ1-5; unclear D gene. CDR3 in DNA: TGTGCCTGGAATACCGGGTCCAATCAGCCCCAGCATTTT. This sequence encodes CAWNTGSNQPQHF.